Listed here are 18 T cell receptor beta chains from one sample, sequenced in a study of OX40 agonist ivuxolimab in advanced cancers. The method was immunoSEQ multiplex PCR; TCRdb's version includes in-frame clones alone and lacks a portion of them. The sample lists tens of thousands of clones, around nine tenths occurring once. Sample: CD4+ or CD8+ T cells sorted from blood, taken in a trial of the OX40 agonist ivuxolimab. The origin of the receptors is an adult with an advanced solid tumor such as melanoma, head and neck, liver or kidney cancer.

CDR3 sequence: CASSQPPGATSTGELFF. In nucleotides, the CDR3 is TGTGCCAGCAGCCAACCACCAGGGGCCACGAGTACCGGGGAGCTGTTTTTT. The V gene is TRBV16, the J gene TRBJ2-2; D possibly corresponds to TRBD1 (6 bases). CDR3 size: 17 residues. Trimming removed 2 bases from V and 5 bases from J, with 18 bases in between. Germline CDR1 KGHSY, CDR2 FQNENV.

V and J are TRBV30 and TRBJ2-7, with D possibly matching TRBD1 (6 bases). Germline V lookup: CDR1 GTSNPN, CDR2 SVGIG (reference sequence). The CDR3 contains 14 residues. V shed 0 bases and J shed 3 bases, with 12 bases lying between them. CDR3: CAWSVRQDGYEQYF. As DNA, the CDR3 is TGTGCCTGGAGTGTACGACAGGACGGCTACGAGCAGTACTTC.

The rearrangement uses TRBV5-1 and TRBJ2-5; 10 bases are shared with TRBD2. The V gene's germline CDR1 is SGHRS and CDR2 YFSETQ. J gave up 4 bases and V 3 bases, and 9 bases lay outside the gene matches. The CDR3 totals 16 residues. As DNA, the CDR3 is TGCGCCAGCAGCTCTCTAGCGGGAGTTGTGTCAGAGACCCAGTACTTC. Its protein is CASSSLAGVVSETQYF.

The gene calls are TRBV7-6 and TRBJ2-3; D gene uncertain. The length of the CDR3 is 15 residues. Germline V gene data show CDR1 as SGHVS and CDR2 as FNYEAQ. Trimming cost V 1 base and J 2 bases, with 10 bases left between them. The DNA of the CDR3 is TGTGCCAGCAGCTTAGAGAGACGGTCCACAGATACGCAGTATTTT. Protein product: CASSLERRSTDTQYF.

The rearrangement links TRBV5-1 to TRBJ1-4; unclear D gene. CDR3 length: 17 residues. The V end lost 4 bases, the J end lost 0 bases, and 16 bases lay between the germline ends. Per germline, CDR1 SGHRS and CDR2 YFSETQ. CDR3 protein: CASSPRGATATNEKLFF. The DNA for the CDR3 is TGCGCCAGCAGCCCCCGCGGCGCTACCGCAACTAATGAAAAACTGTTTTTT.

The CDR3 here is CASVEDVGETQYF. The CDR3, as DNA: TGTGCCAGCGTTGAGGACGTCGGAGAGACCCAGTACTTC. This sequence joins TRBV28 and TRBJ2-5, with no clear D. CDR3 length equals 13 residues. Between the trimmed V and J ends, which lost 8 bases and 4 bases, there was a span of 14 bases. From germline, CDR1 is MDHEN and CDR2 SYDVKM.

The chain couples TRBV30 to TRBJ1-2, with 8 nucleotides matching TRBD1. CDR1 is GTSNPN, CDR2 SVGIG, per germline (reference sequence). Losses at the gene ends were 8 bases for V and 8 bases for J; bases not matched to a gene: 19. The CDR3 spans 15 residues. The CDR3 sequence: CATREGDRNKRGYTF. CDR3 nucleotide sequence: TGTGCCACCCGGGAAGGGGACAGGAATAAAAGGGGCTACACCTTC.

CDR3 protein: CASSPRADVAKNIQYF. The CDR3 DNA reads TGTGCCAGCAGTCCTAGGGCAGACGTAGCCAAAAACATTCAGTACTTC. The chain links TRBV25-1 to TRBJ2-4, with D unresolved. The CDR3 consists of 16 residues. Trimming cost V 5 bases and J 0 bases, with 14 bases left between them. Germline V lookup: CDR1 MGHDK, CDR2 SYGVNS. The full variable domain, in which reference TRBV25-1 and TRBJ2-4 provide the parts outside the CDR3, is EADIYQTPRYLVIGTGKKITLECSQTMGHDKMYWYQQDPGMELHLIHYSYGVNSTEKGDLSSESTVSRIRTEHFPLTLESARPSHTSQYLCASSPRADVAKNIQYFGAGTRLSVL.

The gene calls are TRBV9 and TRBJ2-4, with 10 bases identical to TRBD2. V was pared by 1 base and J by 0 bases, with 10 bases of the junction left unmatched. The length of the CDR3 is 19 residues. Germline assignment: CDR1 SGDLS and CDR2 YYNGEE. The DNA of the CDR3 is TGTGCCAGCAGCGTAAGCGGGGGGGAGGCTGGGATAGCCAAAAACATTCAGTACTTC. Residues: CASSVSGGEAGIAKNIQYF.

V is TRBV19 and J is TRBJ2-5, with TRBD2 as a possible D gene (7 bases). The closer fit of TRBJ2-7 to the DNA end suggests the J call may be wrong. The germline gives CDR1 LNHDA, CDR2 SQIVND (reference sequence). This CDR3 comprises 15 residues. In nucleotides, the CDR3 is TGTGCCAGTAGCCTATCTCGGGGGGCGGCCTACGAGCAGTACTTC. Amino acids: CASSLSRGAAYEQYF.

The chain recombines TRBV28 with TRBJ2-7; 13 nucleotides agree with TRBD2. From germline, CDR1 is MDHEN and CDR2 SYDVKM. J was trimmed by 2 bases and V by 3 bases; bases with no gene match: 10. The CDR3 is made up of 18 amino acids. DNA of the CDR3: TGTGCCAGCAGTTTTCCCTCGACTAGCGGGAGGAAAACCTACGAGCAGTACTTC. Protein: CASSFPSTSGRKTYEQYF. The entire variable domain, with the rest obtained from reference TRBV28 and TRBJ2-7, is as follows: DVKVTQSSRYLVKRTGEKVFLECVQDMDHENMFWYRQDPGLGLRLIYFSYDVKMKEKGDIPEGYSVSREKKERFSLILESASTNQTSMYLCASSFPSTSGRKTYEQYFGPGTRLTVT.

The chain combines TRBV6-6 with TRBJ2-7, with D possibly matching TRBD1 (5 bases). Between the trimmed V and J ends, which lost 6 bases and 0 bases, there was a span of 18 bases. Germline CDR1 MNHNY, CDR2 SVGAGI (reference sequence). The CDR3 runs to 16 residues. This chain's CDR3 is CASSDGRRVSSYEQYF. In DNA form, the CDR3 reads TGTGCCAGCAGCGACGGACGCAGGGTGAGCTCCTACGAGCAGTACTTC.

The chain couples TRBV7-3 to TRBJ2-1; the D call may be TRBD1 or TRBD2 (5 bases each). V lost 6 bases, J lost 10 bases, and 16 bases lay in between. Germline V gene data show CDR1 as SGHTA and CDR2 as FQGTGA. The CDR3 totals 13 residues. In nucleotides, the CDR3 is TGTGCCAGCAGTCAAAGTGGGGGTCTAGAGCAGTTCTTC. Protein: CASSQSGGLEQFF.

The chain is built from TRBV6-5 and TRBJ2-2; 9 nucleotides match TRBD2. This CDR3 spans 16 amino acids. Trimming cost V 2 bases and J 6 bases; bases outside gene matches: 7. CDR1 and CDR2 from the germline V gene are MNHEY and SVGAGI. The CDR3 sequence is CASSYLAGGSPGELFF. The CDR3 bases are TGTGCCAGCAGTTACCTCGCGGGAGGGAGTCCCGGGGAGCTGTTTTTT.

J is TRBJ1-1 and V is TRBV28, with D tentatively TRBD1 (6 bases). Germline V CDR1 and CDR2: MDHEN, SYDVKM. The length of the CDR3 is 14 residues. Trimming shortened V by 6 bases and J by 2 bases, and 13 bases separated the two germline ends. The DNA for the CDR3 is TGTGCCAGCAGGTCCGGGACACCTAACACTGAAGCTTTCTTT. Its protein product is CASRSGTPNTEAFF.

The genes are TRBV7-3 and TRBJ2-5; possibly TRBD1 for D (5 bases). Germline lookup yields CDR1 SGHTA and CDR2 FQGTGA. CDR3 length: 15 residues. The germline V and J ends were trimmed by 1 base and 5 bases, with 14 bases remaining between them. CDR3 protein: CASSLSGTPGETQYF. In nucleotides, the CDR3 is TGTGCCAGCAGCTTAAGTGGCACCCCAGGGGAGACCCAGTACTTC.

This clone appeared once. This chain joins TRBV5-4 and TRBJ2-3, with unresolved D. The CDR3 has 11 residues. The V gene lost 3 bases and the J gene lost 2 bases, with 1 base spanning the gap. CDR1 is SGHNT and CDR2 is YYREEE in the germline V gene (reference sequence). The CDR3 here is CASSYTDTQYF. Here the CDR3 DNA reads TGTGCCAGCAGCTACACAGATACGCAGTATTTT.

This sequence joins TRBV18 and TRBJ1-1; the match to TRBD1 covers 7 bases. Unmatched junction bases numbered 14, after V lost 4 bases and J lost 6 bases. CDR1 and CDR2 from the germline V gene are KGHSH and LQKENI. The CDR3 loop spans 16 amino acids. DNA of the CDR3: TGTGCCAGCTCACGAACTCGCACAGGGGAAGTTTCTGAAGCTTTCTTT. It encodes CASSRTRTGEVSEAFF. Drawing the rest from reference TRBV18 and TRBJ1-1, the complete variable domain is NAGVMQNPRHLVRRRGQEARLRCSPMKGHSHVYWYRQLPEEGLKFMVYLQKENIIDESGMPKERFSAEFPKEGPSILRIQQVVRGDSAAYFCASSRTRTGEVSEAFFGQGTRLTVV.